The 31 T cell receptor beta chains given below trace back to one sample, sequenced in a study of blood T cell repertoires in COVID-19. The table came from immunoSEQ multiplex PCR; TCRdb's copy has only in-frame clones and leaves some out. The table records 150,000 to 200,000 clones, roughly three quarters of them present only once. The sample taken for sequencing was peripheral blood. The source of these receptors is a man in his 60s with active or convalescent COVID-19.

This clone was observed once. The chain has TRBV24-1 and TRBJ1-5; D ambiguous. V lost 5 bases and J lost 5, with 12 bases in between. The CDR3 is 14 residues long. Germline V gives CDR1 KGHDR, CDR2 SFDVKD. The CDR3 here is CATSGGLGDQPQHF. CDR3 in DNA: TGTGCCACCAGTGGAGGGCTCGGGGATCAGCCCCAGCATTTT.

This clone was counted a few times. This sequence joins TRBV11-1 and TRBJ1-4; 9 nucleotides agree with TRBD1. The germline gives CDR1 SGHAT, CDR2 FQDESV (reference sequence). The CDR3 is made up of 15 amino acids. Losses at the gene ends were 4 bases for V and 8 bases for J; bases not matched to a gene: 8. The CDR3 sequence is CASSSPGQGKEKLFF. Written as DNA, the CDR3 is TGTGCCAGCAGCTCCCCGGGACAGGGAAAAGAAAAACTGTTTTTT.

The CDR3 DNA is TGTGCCAGCAGCCTACCCCTTGGAGAGTACCAAGAGACCCAGTACTTC. Translating gives CASSLPLGEYQETQYF. The genes are TRBV7-9 and TRBJ2-5; the D is unclear. Germline lookup yields CDR1 SEHNR and CDR2 FQNEAQ (reference sequence). Trimming removed 5 bases from V and 0 bases from J, with 16 bases in between. The CDR3 is 16 residues long.

The CDR3 sequence: CASSPLAGGEQFF. In DNA form, the CDR3 reads TGTGCCAGCTCACCTCTAGCGGGAGGCGAGCAGTTCTTC. The V gene is TRBV18, the J gene TRBJ2-1; 11 nucleotides align to TRBD2. This CDR3 has 13 amino acids. Germline V gene lookup returns CDR1 KGHSH and CDR2 LQKENI. The junction had 2 bases not matched to a gene; V was cut back by 3 bases and J by 10 bases.

The rearrangement joins TRBV19 to TRBJ2-3, with TRBD1 matching over 7 bases. Germline CDR1 LNHDA, CDR2 SQIVND (reference sequence). CDR3 length: 15 residues. Germline trimming cut 6 bases from V and 8 bases from J; bases unmatched to any gene: 14. CDR3 loop: CASSQGGRVGSTQYF. CDR3 in DNA: TGTGCCAGTAGCCAAGGGGGCAGGGTCGGGTCTACGCAGTATTTT.

This sequence joins TRBV28 and TRBJ2-7; 10 positions match TRBD2. The junction had 11 bases not matched to a gene; V was cut back by 8 bases and J by 4 bases. The CDR3 is 15 amino acids. CDR1 and CDR2 from the germline V gene are MDHEN and SYDVKM. CDR3 residues: CASPPRTSGAYEQYF. The CDR3 DNA sequence: TGTGCCAGCCCGCCCCGGACTAGCGGAGCGTACGAGCAGTACTTC.

The chain is built from TRBV15 and TRBJ1-4, with D possibly being TRBD1 (5 bases). The germline V gene encodes CDR1 LNHNV and CDR2 YYDKDF (reference sequence). V dropped 0 bases and J dropped 8 bases, with 16 bases sitting between them. The CDR3 is 16 amino acids. For the CDR3, the DNA is TGTGCCACCAGCAGAGAAACGGGCAGGGTTGTAGAAAAACTGTTTTTT. Amino acid sequence: CATSRETGRVVEKLFF. Full variable domain (rest looked up from reference TRBV15 and TRBJ1-4): DAMVIQNPRYQVTQFGKPVTLSCSQTLNHNVMYWYQQKSSQAPKLLFHYYDKDFNNEADTPDNFQSRRPNTSFCFLDIRSPGLGDTAMYLCATSRETGRVVEKLFFGSGTQLSVL.

In DNA, the CDR3 is TGTGCCAGCAGCCCAGGACTAGCGGGGCTCCAAGAGACCCAGTACTTC. Its protein is CASSPGLAGLQETQYF. This sequence joins TRBV11-2 and TRBJ2-5, with 12 bases fitting TRBD2. Losses at the gene ends were 5 bases for V and 1 base for J; bases not matched to a gene: 5. Germline values: CDR1 SGHAT, CDR2 FQNNGV. The CDR3 spans 16 residues.

Only a few counts were recorded for this clone. This chain links TRBV4-2 with TRBJ1-1; possible D gene TRBD1, 6 bases. The CDR3 contains 15 residues. V was shortened by 0 bases and J by 5 bases, with 13 bases between the two germline ends. CDR1 LGHNA and CDR2 YNFKEQ come from the germline V gene. In DNA, the CDR3 is TGTGCCAGCAGCCAAGATGAAGGGCAGGGGACTGAAGCTTTCTTT. It translates to CASSQDEGQGTEAFF.

The chain couples TRBV7-2 to TRBJ1-3, with 8 bases lining up with TRBD1. The length of the CDR3 is 16 residues. Germline assignment: CDR1 SGHTA and CDR2 FQGNSA. V lost 3 bases to trimming and J lost 2 bases; unmatched junction nucleotides: 6. The CDR3 sequence: CASSFQGARTGNTIYF. DNA of the CDR3: TGTGCCAGCAGCTTTCAGGGGGCGAGAACTGGAAACACCATATATTTT. Variable domain in full (rest from reference TRBV7-2 and TRBJ1-3): GAGVSQSPSNKVTEKGKDVELRCDPISGHTALYWYRQSLGQGLEFLIYFQGNSAPDKSGLPSDRFSAERTGGSVSTLTIQRTQQEDSAVYLCASSFQGARTGNTIYFGEGSWLTVV.

This chain joins TRBV2 and TRBJ2-7; possibly TRBD2 for D (7 bases). This CDR3 contains 11 residues. Germline lookup yields CDR1 SNHLY and CDR2 FYNNEI. In DNA, the CDR3 is TGTGCCAGCAGTGAAGGCGGGGGTACAGGGGTC. Amino acid sequence: CASSEGGGTGV.

This chain joins TRBV5-1 and TRBJ2-2, with 7 bases that match TRBD1. The ends lost 2 bases at V and 2 bases at J; junction bases unmatched: 6. Per germline, CDR1 SGHRS and CDR2 YFSETQ. The CDR3 runs 16 residues. CDR3 DNA: TGCGCCAGCAGCTTAAAGGGGGCGGCTAACACCGGGGAGCTGTTTTTT. It yields the protein CASSLKGAANTGELFF.

This clone has only a few counts. This chain connects TRBV19 to TRBJ1-6, with D maybe TRBD1 (5 bases). Trimming took off 8 bases at V and 7 bases at J, with 15 bases between the two ends. CDR3 length: 14 residues. CDR1 LNHDA and CDR2 SQIVND come from the germline V gene (reference sequence). The CDR3 is CASSYGQGNSPLHF. As DNA, the CDR3 is TGTGCCAGTTCCTATGGGCAGGGAAATTCACCCCTCCACTTT.

This clone showed up just a few times. J is TRBJ2-3 and V is TRBV7-2, with 11 bases lining up with TRBD2. CDR1 and CDR2 from the germline V gene are SGHTA and FQGNSA. This CDR3 region has 15 residues. The V segment lost 8 bases and the J segment 1 base; nucleotides outside the gene matches: 5. CDR3 loop: CASGIAGGGTDTQYF. The CDR3 region has the DNA TGTGCCAGCGGGATAGCGGGAGGGGGCACAGATACGCAGTATTTT.

The sample holds many counts of this clone. This chain uses TRBV10-3 with TRBJ1-6, with a tentative D call TRBD1 (5 bases). This CDR3 has 12 amino acids. From germline, CDR1 is ENHRY and CDR2 SYGVKD. Trimming stripped 7 bases from V and 10 bases from J, with 11 bases between. CDR3 loop: CAIKGARSPLHF. Written as DNA, the CDR3 is TGTGCCATCAAAGGGGCGAGGTCACCCCTCCACTTT.

The V gene is TRBV28, the J gene TRBJ2-7; TRBD1 is a possible D gene (7 bases). V shed 6 bases and J shed 5 bases, with 20 bases lying between them. From germline, CDR1 is MDHEN and CDR2 SYDVKM. The CDR3 has 15 residues. The CDR3 DNA reads TGTGCCAGCAGCCTTCTTACCAGGGGGGTCGACGAGCAGTACTTC. It codes for CASSLLTRGVDEQYF.

The V and J genes are TRBV27 and TRBJ1-4, with D perhaps TRBD1 (6 bases). The CDR3 is 17 amino acids. Per germline, CDR1 MNHEY and CDR2 SMNVEV (reference sequence). The ends were cut back, 4 bases at V and 5 bases at J, with 20 bases in the middle. CDR3 sequence: CASSSGGGRVRNEKLFF. Written as DNA, the CDR3 is TGTGCCAGCAGTTCCGGGGGGGGGCGCGTGAGAAATGAAAAACTGTTTTTT.

This clone was recorded once. The V call is TRBV28, the J call TRBJ2-7; no clear D gene. Germline V gene sequence: CDR1 MDHEN, CDR2 SYDVKM. This CDR3 spans 13 amino acids. Trimming removed 2 bases at V and 0 bases at J, with 5 bases between. The CDR3 loop is CASSLADSYEQYF. CDR3 in DNA: TGTGCCAGCAGTTTAGCGGACTCCTACGAGCAGTACTTC.

This chain connects TRBV2 to TRBJ2-4; 7 bases match TRBD1. The germline V gene has CDR1 SNHLY and CDR2 FYNNEI. Germline trimming cut 7 bases from V and 9 bases from J; bases unmatched to any gene: 12. CDR3 size: 14 residues. The CDR3 DNA follows: TGTGCCAGCAAGAGGACAGGTGGGGAATCCATTCAGTACTTC. Translating it yields CASKRTGGESIQYF.

The V and J genes are TRBV2 and TRBJ1-4; a possible D gene is TRBD1 (5 bases). The CDR3 covers 14 residues. Germline CDR1 reads SNHLY; CDR2 reads FYNNEI. The germline V and J ends were trimmed by 5 bases and 7 bases, with 14 bases remaining between them. DNA of the CDR3: TGTGCCAGCAGTCCGACAGACGCCTTTGAAAAACTGTTTTTT. This codes for CASSPTDAFEKLFF.

CDR3 sequence reads: CASSLPQGGYTF. The CDR3 nucleotides are TGTGCCAGCAGTTTACCCCAGGGAGGCTACACCTTC. This chain connects TRBV28 to TRBJ1-2; possibly TRBD1 for D (5 bases). V was clipped by 2 bases and J by 8 bases, with 9 bases between them. The CDR3 is 12 amino acids. Germline-derived CDR1 and CDR2 are MDHEN and SYDVKM.

This clone was picked up one time. The chain recombines TRBV4-1 with TRBJ2-7; perhaps TRBD1 as D (6 bases). Germline V lookup: CDR1 MGHRA, CDR2 YSYEKL. V was shortened by 2 bases and J by 1 base, with 12 bases between the two germline ends. The CDR3 totals 15 residues. The CDR3 spells CASSQTRTESYEQYF. The DNA for the CDR3 is TGCGCCAGCAGCCAAACTCGGACAGAGTCCTACGAGCAGTACTTC.

The rearrangement links TRBV28 to TRBJ1-3; TRBD1 agrees at 7 bases. J gave up 1 base and V 5 bases, and 8 bases lay outside the gene matches. CDR3 size: 16 residues. Looked up from germline, CDR1 is MDHEN and CDR2 is SYDVKM. The CDR3 DNA reads as TGTGCCAGCAGTACATACAGGGGTGAATCTGGAAACACCATATATTTT. It yields the protein CASSTYRGESGNTIYF.

The rearrangement uses TRBV5-4 and TRBJ1-5; D possibly corresponds to TRBD1 (6 bases). The CDR3 contains 16 residues. The germline CDR1 and CDR2 sequences are SGHNT and YYREEE (reference sequence). V shed 0 bases and J shed 1 base, with 11 bases lying between them. CDR3 nucleotides: TGTGCCAGCAGCTTGGTCACAGGGTCCAGCAATCAGCCCCAGCATTTT. This translates into CASSLVTGSSNQPQHF.

The chain joins TRBV5-1 to TRBJ1-1, with D perhaps matching TRBD1 (5 bases). V was cut by 4 bases and J by 3 bases, with 7 bases left in between. Per the germline V gene, CDR1 is SGHRS and CDR2 is YFSETQ. This CDR3 contains 12 residues. The CDR3, as DNA: TGCGCCAGCAGCACACAGGACACTGAAGCTTTCTTT. Translating it yields CASSTQDTEAFF.

The V call is TRBV4-3, the J call TRBJ2-7; D is undetermined. V was cut by 1 base and J by 3 bases, with 13 bases left in between. Germline CDR1 is LGHNA and CDR2 is YSLEER. CDR3 size: 15 residues. The CDR3 bases are TGCGCCAGCAGCCAAGGTGGCGCCAGGAACTACGAGCAGTACTTC. It encodes CASSQGGARNYEQYF.

This CDR3 reads CASSFRATGDTEAFF. DNA for the CDR3: TGTGCCAGCAGTTTCCGAGCTACAGGAGACACTGAAGCTTTCTTT. V gene TRBV7-9 combines with J gene TRBJ1-1; D might be TRBD1 (5 bases). Trimming left V 6 bases short and J 3 bases short, with 17 bases between. Germline V lookup: CDR1 SEHNR, CDR2 FQNEAQ (reference sequence). This CDR3 has 15 amino acids.

The chain combines TRBV19 with TRBJ2-3; D ambiguous. The germline CDR1 and CDR2 sequences are LNHDA and SQIVND (reference sequence). The length of the CDR3 is 14 residues. The V and J ends lost 1 base and 3 bases respectively, with 8 bases between them. DNA for the CDR3: TGTGCCAGTAGTATAGGCGGAAATACAGATACGCAGTATTTT. Translated: CASSIGGNTDTQYF.

The chain links TRBV6-5 to TRBJ1-2, with D perhaps matching TRBD1 (6 bases). V was clipped by 8 bases and J by 0 bases, with 10 bases between them. The CDR3 has 13 amino acids. Germline assignment: CDR1 MNHEY and CDR2 SVGAGI. The CDR3 DNA reads TGTGCCAGCGGGGGACATTCTAACTATGGCTACACCTTC. This sequence encodes CASGGHSNYGYTF.

This chain joins TRBV10-3 and TRBJ2-7; 7 nucleotides agree with TRBD2. This CDR3 region has 15 residues. Per germline, CDR1 ENHRY and CDR2 SYGVKD. With V trimmed by 3 bases and J by 4 bases, 9 bases remained unmatched. CDR3 coding DNA: TGTGCCATCAGTGACCCAGCGGGAAGTACGTACGAGCAGTACTTC. Amino acid sequence: CAISDPAGSTYEQYF.

V and J are TRBV10-3 and TRBJ2-7; D is possibly TRBD1 (5 bases). V gave up 7 bases and J gave up 1 base, with 11 bases separating them. The CDR3 runs to 13 residues. Germline V gene lookup returns CDR1 ENHRY and CDR2 SYGVKD. CDR3 sequence (DNA): TGTGCCATCACCATCGACAGATCCTACGAGCAGTACTTC. Its translation: CAITIDRSYEQYF.